Presented here are 30 T cell receptor beta chains from one specimen sequenced in a study of T cell changes during pregnancy in multiple sclerosis (dated by TCRdb to the late 2010s). The library was prepared using the immunoSEQ multiplex PCR assay. TCRdb limited this immuneACCESS table to in-frame rearrangements with V and J called. A share of clones is missing; checked studies link under half to unresolved V genes, and the rest is unexplained. A total of tens of thousands of clones appear in this sample, roughly 93% of them only once. About 0.8% of the sample is held by the ten biggest clonotypes. The source material was CD4+ T cells from peripheral blood mononuclear cells, sampled before pregnancy. The source is a female donor with multiple sclerosis, enrolled in a pregnancy study.

The chain links TRBV28 to TRBJ2-7, with 10 nucleotides matching TRBD1. CDR3 length: 15 amino acids. Germline lookup yields CDR1 MDHEN and CDR2 SYDVKM. The J segment lost 1 base and the V segment lost 3 bases, leaving 3 bases of the junction unmatched. The CDR3 region is CASSFPGQGSYEQYF. The CDR3, as DNA: TGTGCCAGCAGTTTCCCGGGACAGGGGTCCTACGAGCAGTACTTC.

The genes are TRBV5-1 and TRBJ2-3; 8 bases align to TRBD1. CDR3 size: 17 residues. Losses at the gene ends were 0 bases for V and 5 bases for J; bases not matched to a gene: 11. Germline CDR1 is SGHRS and CDR2 is YFSETQ. The CDR3 protein is CASSLAVTTGAGDTQYF. The CDR3, as DNA: TGCGCCAGCAGCTTGGCCGTTACGACAGGGGCGGGAGATACGCAGTATTTT.

The chain couples TRBV6-5 to TRBJ2-1; 7 nucleotides align to TRBD1. Germline V gene data show CDR1 as MNHEY and CDR2 as SVGAGI. The junction had 6 bases not matched to a gene; V was cut back by 4 bases and J by 9 bases. The CDR3 is 13 residues long. The CDR3 loop reads CASSLTRGFEQFF. The CDR3 DNA reads as TGTGCCAGCAGTTTAACCAGGGGGTTTGAGCAGTTCTTC.

The chain combines TRBV6-1 with TRBJ2-1; possibly TRBD2 for D (7 bases). This CDR3 region has 16 residues. Germline assignment: CDR1 MNHNS and CDR2 SASEGT. The germline V and J ends were trimmed by 1 base and 4 bases, with 14 bases remaining between them. CDR3 nucleotide sequence: TGTGCCAGCAGTGAAGGGGGGGGGCCCTTTTACAATGAGCAGTTCTTC. Its protein product is CASSEGGGPFYNEQFF.

The rearrangement uses TRBV20-1 and TRBJ2-3, with no clear D. The CDR3 has 11 amino acids. Germline loops: CDR1 DFQATT, CDR2 SNEGSKA (reference sequence). V was clipped by 5 bases and J by 2 bases, with 5 bases between them. In DNA, the CDR3 is TGCAGTGCTTCGTTCACAGATACGCAGTATTTT. This sequence encodes CSASFTDTQYF.

The chain recombines TRBV30 with TRBJ2-3, with TRBD2 matching over 8 bases. V dropped 2 bases and J dropped 2; count of bases not matched to a gene: 6. Per the germline V gene, CDR1 is GTSNPN and CDR2 is SVGIG (reference sequence). The CDR3 contains 15 residues. The CDR3 is CAWSRTLAVTDTQYF. The CDR3 DNA reads as TGTGCCTGGAGTCGTACACTAGCGGTCACAGATACGCAGTATTTT. Together with reference TRBV30 and TRBJ2-3, the CDR3 gives the full variable domain: SQTIHQWPATLVQPVGSPLSLECTVEGTSNPNLYWYRQAAGRGLQLLFYSVGIGQISSEVPQNLSASRPQDRQFILSSKKLLLSDSGFYLCAWSRTLAVTDTQYFGPGTRLTVL.

The gene calls are TRBV5-6 and TRBJ2-3; 13 bases agree with TRBD2. Germline V gene sequence: CDR1 SGHDT, CDR2 YYEEEE. There are 15 residues in the CDR3. J lost 9 bases, V lost 4 bases, and 8 bases had no gene match. DNA of the CDR3: TGTGCCAGCAGCGTACTAGCGGGAGGGCCTGTGACGCAGTATTTT. Translated, it gives CASSVLAGGPVTQYF.

Turning to this clone: Its ends do not fully match the called genes, so a read error is possible. The V and J genes are TRBV5-6 and TRBJ2-1; D ambiguous. The CDR3 spans 11 residues. From germline, CDR1 is SGHDT and CDR2 YYEEEE. In DNA, the CDR3 is TGTGCCAGCAGCTTGGGCACCGGCAGGCTCTTC. Translation: CASSLGTGRLF.

The chain joins TRBV29-1 to TRBJ1-2; 9 bases agree with TRBD1. Germline values: CDR1 SQVTM, CDR2 ANQGSEA. After removal of 8 bases from V and 4 bases from J, the junction contained 11 bases not matched to a gene. The CDR3 is made up of 14 amino acids. This CDR3 reads CSISSGQGIYGYTF. CDR3 in DNA: TGCAGCATCTCCTCGGGACAGGGTATCTATGGCTACACCTTC.

This chain links TRBV30 with TRBJ2-1; TRBD2 matches at 7 bases. The germline CDR1 and CDR2 sequences are GTSNPN and SVGIG (reference sequence). V gave up 2 bases and J gave up 4 bases; unmatched junction bases: 8. The CDR3 length is 15 residues. The CDR3 here is CAWSFGGSLYNEQFF. The CDR3 DNA follows: TGTGCCTGGAGTTTCGGCGGGAGTTTGTACAATGAGCAGTTCTTC.

The V call is TRBV15, the J call TRBJ2-5; no clear D gene. Germline V gene sequence: CDR1 LNHNV, CDR2 YYDKDF (reference sequence). V was cut by 0 bases and J by 1 base, with 9 bases left in between. The CDR3 totals 15 residues. The CDR3 reads CATSRDLDFQETQYF. CDR3 DNA sequence: TGTGCCACCAGCAGAGATCTTGACTTCCAAGAGACCCAGTACTTC.

J is TRBJ2-3 and V is TRBV4-2; 9 nucleotides match TRBD2. The CDR3 spans 15 residues. After removal of 3 bases from V and 0 bases from J, the junction contained 1 base not matched to a gene. The germline gives CDR1 LGHNA, CDR2 YNFKEQ. The CDR3 is CASSHTSGSTDTQYF. CDR3 in DNA: TGTGCCAGCAGCCATACTAGCGGGAGCACAGATACGCAGTATTTT.

V usage is TRBV6-6 and J usage is TRBJ2-2, with TRBD1 as a possible D gene (6 bases). Germline CDR1 and CDR2: MNHNY and SVGAGI (reference sequence). Trimming shortened V by 6 bases and J by 5 bases, and 13 bases separated the two germline ends. This CDR3 is built from 14 residues. The CDR3 spells CASRVGAITGELFF. The CDR3 nucleotides read TGTGCCAGCAGGGTGGGGGCAATTACCGGGGAGCTGTTTTTT.

CDR3 nucleotides: TGTGCCAGCAGTTTAAGGTCGGGACTAGCGGGAGTTGCAGATACGCAGTATTTT. It yields the protein CASSLRSGLAGVADTQYF. The chain is built from TRBV28 and TRBJ2-3, with 14 positions matching TRBD2. This CDR3 contains 18 residues. The trim removed 2 bases at V and 4 bases at J, leaving 8 bases unmatched. Per germline, CDR1 MDHEN and CDR2 SYDVKM.

The J gene is TRBJ1-5, the V gene TRBV7-6; D may be TRBD1 (5 bases). Germline V gene lookup returns CDR1 SGHVS and CDR2 FNYEAQ. The CDR3 contains 14 residues. With 5 bases removed from V and 5 bases from J, the gap between germline ends came to 13 bases. CDR3 nucleotide sequence: TGTGCCAGCAGCCCCGACAGCGCCTATCAGCCCCAGCATTTT. Translation: CASSPDSAYQPQHF. The whole variable domain, remainder taken from reference TRBV7-6 and TRBJ1-5, is GAGVSQSPRYKVTKRGQDVALRCDPISGHVSLYWYRQALGQGPEFLTYFNYEAQQDKSGLPNDRFSAERPEGSISTLTIQRTEQRDSAMYRCASSPDSAYQPQHFGDGTRLSIL.

The J gene is TRBJ2-5, the V gene TRBV5-4; 8 nucleotides align to TRBD2. In germline, CDR1 is SGHNT, CDR2 YYREEE (reference sequence). V lost 4 bases and J lost 2; bases outside the gene matches: 7. This CDR3 spans 15 amino acids. CDR3 DNA sequence: TGTGCCAGCAGCCTCCAAGCGGGGGTTCAAGAGACCCAGTACTTC. It yields the protein CASSLQAGVQETQYF.

The chain couples TRBV9 to TRBJ2-7; 8 positions agree with TRBD2. This CDR3 contains 15 residues. The germline CDR1 and CDR2 sequences are SGDLS and YYNGEE. V was pared by 0 bases and J by 2 bases, with 4 bases of the junction left unmatched. CDR3 in amino acids: CASSVGPGGPYEQYF. The CDR3 region has the DNA TGTGCCAGCAGCGTAGGACCGGGGGGGCCCTACGAGCAGTACTTC.

The chain couples TRBV7-3 to TRBJ2-2; D perhaps matches TRBD2 (6 bases). V gave up 5 bases and J gave up 3 bases, with 13 bases separating them. The V gene's germline CDR1 is SGHTA and CDR2 FQGTGA. This CDR3 is built from 15 residues. The CDR3 here is CASSPLGEDTGELFF. CDR3 DNA: TGTGCCAGCAGCCCTTTGGGGGAGGACACCGGGGAGCTGTTTTTT.

The rearrangement links TRBV12-5 to TRBJ2-1, with 9 bases lining up with TRBD2. This CDR3 has 16 residues. Germline V gene lookup returns CDR1 LGHNT and CDR2 FRNRAP. V shed 0 bases, J shed 7 bases, and the junction held 7 bases outside the gene matches. The CDR3 protein is CASGLVLSGRVNEQFF. CDR3 nucleotide sequence: TGTGCTAGTGGTTTGGTACTTAGCGGGAGAGTAAATGAGCAGTTCTTC.

The rearrangement uses TRBV7-2 and TRBJ2-4; TRBD1 might be the D (5 bases). The CDR3 sequence is 12 residues long. V was shortened by 4 bases and J by 15 bases, with 16 bases between the two germline ends. The germline V gene encodes CDR1 SGHTA and CDR2 FQGNSA. Here the CDR3 DNA reads TGTGCCAGCAGCTCGCAGGCAGGGTTGATGTACTTC. Protein sequence: CASSSQAGLMYF.

The rearrangement joins TRBV25-1 to TRBJ2-1; D is perhaps TRBD2 (5 bases). V lost 2 bases and J 7 bases, leaving 15 bases between the germline ends. Germline assignment: CDR1 MGHDK and CDR2 SYGVNS. This CDR3 comprises 15 residues. CDR3 bases: TGTGCCAGCAGTGAACCGGCCCCACTAGAAAATGAGCAGTTCTTC. Translated: CASSEPAPLENEQFF.

This chain links TRBV19 with TRBJ2-7; TRBD1 agrees at 8 bases. V was pared by 1 base and J by 3 bases, with 8 bases of the junction left unmatched. Germline V gene data show CDR1 as LNHDA and CDR2 as SQIVND (reference sequence). The CDR3 covers 16 residues. The chain's CDR3 is CASSIGRQGTIYEQYF. CDR3 in DNA: TGTGCCAGTAGTATAGGGCGACAGGGGACGATCTACGAGCAGTACTTC.

The V gene is TRBV28, the J gene TRBJ1-1; 12 nucleotides line up with TRBD1. After removal of 0 bases from V and 8 bases from J, the junction contained 4 bases not matched to a gene. The CDR3 consists of 15 residues. Germline CDR1 is MDHEN and CDR2 is SYDVKM. CDR3 in amino acids: CASSLWGQGAWEAFF. In DNA form, the CDR3 reads TGTGCCAGCAGTTTATGGGGACAGGGGGCATGGGAAGCTTTCTTT.

This clone was observed a few times. The gene calls are TRBV2 and TRBJ1-4; D is perhaps TRBD1 (5 bases). V lost 5 bases, J lost 0 bases, and 10 bases lay in between. CDR1 SNHLY and CDR2 FYNNEI come from the germline V gene. CDR3 size: 15 residues. CDR3 residues: CASSHRTSTNEKLFF. The CDR3 nucleotides are TGTGCCAGCAGTCACAGGACCTCAACTAATGAAAAACTGTTTTTT.

The V and J genes are TRBV19 and TRBJ2-3; 11 bases align to TRBD2. The germline CDR1 and CDR2 sequences are LNHDA and SQIVND (reference sequence). CDR3 length: 16 residues. Trimming at V came to 6 bases and at J to 2 bases, leaving 7 bases not matched to a gene. CDR3 amino acids: CASSLLAGAPTDTQYF. CDR3 bases: TGTGCCAGTAGCCTACTAGCGGGAGCCCCCACAGATACGCAGTATTTT. Complete variable domain (other parts from reference TRBV19 and TRBJ2-3): DGGITQSPKYLFRKEGQNVTLSCEQNLNHDAMYWYRQDPGQGLRLIYYSQIVNDFQKGDIAEGYSVSREKKESFPLTVTSAQKNPTAFYLCASSLLAGAPTDTQYFGPGTRLTVL.

This clone was recorded once. The genes are TRBV28 and TRBJ2-7; weak D call: TRBD2 (5 bases). Germline assignment: CDR1 MDHEN and CDR2 SYDVKM. Trimming cost V 8 bases and J 1 base, with 21 bases left between them. The length of the CDR3 is 16 residues. The DNA for the CDR3 is TGTGCCAGCTCCGGACGGGTCGGGATCACTTCCTACGAGCAGTACTTC. Amino acids: CASSGRVGITSYEQYF. Drawing the rest from reference TRBV28 and TRBJ2-7, the complete variable domain is DVKVTQSSRYLVKRTGEKVFLECVQDMDHENMFWYRQDPGLGLRLIYFSYDVKMKEKGDIPEGYSVSREKKERFSLILESASTNQTSMYLCASSGRVGITSYEQYFGPGTRLTVT.

The chain employs TRBV2 and TRBJ2-5; perhaps TRBD1 as D (5 bases). The end of the DNA is better explained by TRBJ2-7, so the J call may be wrong. CDR3 size: 14 residues. Germline V gene lookup returns CDR1 SNHLY and CDR2 FYNNEI. CDR3 region: CASKEETDLYEQYF. CDR3 nucleotides: TGTGCCAGCAAAGAGGAGACAGATCTTTACGAGCAGTACTTC.

The J gene is TRBJ1-4, the V gene TRBV28; 9 positions agree with TRBD1. There are 16 residues in the CDR3. V trimming: 4 bases; J trimming: 0 bases; junction bases outside the gene matches: 3. Germline V lookup: CDR1 MDHEN, CDR2 SYDVKM. CDR3: CASSSRQGATNEKLFF. The CDR3 region has the DNA TGTGCCAGCAGTTCACGACAGGGGGCAACTAATGAAAAACTGTTTTTT.

This chain's CDR3 is CASSRLQGQGNNEQFF. CDR3 nucleotide sequence: TGTGCCAGCAGTAGGCTCCAGGGACAGGGCAACAATGAGCAGTTCTTC. This chain links TRBV27 with TRBJ2-1; 9 bases are a match to TRBD1. The CDR3 has 16 amino acids. Germline V gene lookup returns CDR1 MNHEY and CDR2 SMNVEV (reference sequence). V shed 5 bases and J 5 bases; nucleotides not matched to a gene: 10.

The chain has TRBV4-1 and TRBJ2-1, with TRBD1 matching 9 bases. The CDR3 has 16 residues. Germline assignment: CDR1 MGHRA and CDR2 YSYEKL. J gave up 9 bases and V 2 bases, and 11 bases lay outside the gene matches. The CDR3 loop is CASSQLGGQGIFEQFF. CDR3 DNA sequence: TGCGCCAGCAGCCAACTGGGGGGACAGGGTATTTTTGAGCAGTTCTTC.